Below, one T cell receptor (beta chain) is given with its context. The target of this receptor is not known. No base quality information exists; no much larger clone differs at one position. This specimen belongs to a study of cytomegalovirus exposure and HLA in healthy donors listed by TCRdb under 2017. The study in broad terms: According to an earlier analysis of 587 of the donors, about 180 million T cells yielded over 100 million unique TCR beta sequences and more than 250 Gb of sequence data. An early release that covered around 590 HLA-typed donors contained about 300 gigabases of sequencing data and tens of millions of unique TCR sequences. The genetic ancestry cluster associated with self-reported Caucasian donors included 81% of the roughly 410 genotyped donors. The study was designed to test whether signatures of past pathogen exposure could be identified by cataloging public T cell receptors. The study profiled the T cell repertoires of 550 to 700 subjects by immunosequencing and related them to cytomegalovirus serostatus. In addition to the first cohort of around 670 subjects, a separate validation cohort of some 120 different subjects was used. To predict cytomegalovirus infection status, the study combined high-throughput TCR immunosequencing, statistical association of individual TCRs with disease status, and machine learning. In a later analysis, previously published TCR beta repertoires from 550 to 700 donors were re-analyzed and high-resolution HLA genotyping was added so that TCR occurrence patterns could be studied. In the later analysis, no new phenotypic data were used to find candidate immune exposures; instead, reliance was placed on TCR beta sequences and their occurrence across donors. In an earlier analysis of roughly 580 of the donors, high-throughput TCR beta sequencing was used to judge whether each TCR beta V gene segment behaved as functional or pseudogenic. Donor age, sex, ethnicity and CMV serostatus were compiled together with the repertoire data. A later genetic analysis took genome-wide SNP genotypes for about three fifths of the roughly 670 donors and used that subset as a discovery cohort. All discovery cohort repertoires had been generated on a single sequencing platform. Both class I and class II loci were covered by HLA typing, at four-digit resolution. Typing coverage varied by locus: about 620-630 donors for A, B, C, DRB1 and DQB1; approximately 520 for DQA1; approximately 610 for DPA1; roughly 450 for DPB1. Because of strong linkage in the cohort, a few DR-DQ haplotypes were treated as single units for association and clustering. Across 300 to 400 genotyped donors of the cohort, an average of about 220,000 unique TCR beta nucleotide sequences per donor were sequenced, and roughly a sixth of those sequences were non-productive.

Germline trimming amounts to 3 bases on V and 1 base on J, with 13 as the count of junction bases outside the gene matches. The germline V gene encodes CDR1 ENHRY and CDR2 SYGVKD. Measured from the cysteine to the phenylalanine, the CDR3 is 18 residues long. Only the CDR3 DNA is retained, 54 bases long and in frame from the first base. Overall results and qualifications from the work: Broadly in line with IMGT annotations, most TCR beta V segments showed up in productive rearrangements about 90% or about 30% of the time in an earlier analysis of approximately 600 of the donors. A group of highly shared sequence variants was considered likely to be a technical artifact of the sequencing pipeline. In a later analysis, TCR association rates were found to vary across HLA loci, with the most associated TCRs seen for DRB1 alleles and the fewest for HLA-C alleles. Because HLA typing was unavailable for some donors at each locus, only the typed subset was used in association tests. Some IMGT-functional V segments, including TRBV6-2 and TRBV6-3, could not be told apart with the 87-base-pair reads, so those segments were excluded. V-gene and J-gene trimming of TCR beta chains was associated with a missense DCLRE1C variant in a later genetic analysis, and the association was replicated in an independent cohort. Most CMV-associated TCR beta chains appeared to be HLA-restricted in a later analysis, and the HLA associations seemed to be driven largely by CMV exposure. Correlated functional status among segregating V segments might reflect linkage disequilibrium, but an unknown experimental factor could not be ruled out. The authors suggested that the approach could potentially be extended to other disease states and immunological phenotypes. The classifier was reported to diagnose cytomegalovirus status with high specificity and sensitivity in both the original and validation cohorts. At a false discovery rate of 0.05, a later analysis linked roughly 17,000 TCR beta sequences to specific HLA alleles. Roughly uniform sequencing depth across donors was assumed in presence/absence analyses, although this assumption may not hold. Strong co-occurrence of HLA alleles, especially DR and DQ, made assigning TCR associations to individual alleles difficult. Three of the identified cytomegalovirus-associated TCR beta chains were confirmed in vitro to be specific for cytomegalovirus antigens. In a later analysis, HLA-associated TCR beta chains showed more clonal expansion and lower generation probabilities than non-associated chains that were equally common. A further reported finding was that TCR beta sequences accurately predicted the HLA-A and HLA-B alleles for most subjects in the first cohort. Because counts were too low, roughly 16 rarely observed V segments, including chromosome 9 orphons, were excluded from the earlier analysis of 500 to 700 of the donors. The study listed 150 to 200 TCR beta chains as associated with cytomegalovirus. According to a later analysis, parvovirus B19, influenza, CMV and Epstein-Barr virus appeared linked to several top co-occurrence clusters. While some public TCRs were present in many individuals, most TCR sequences turned up only very rarely across donors. In a later genetic analysis, fewer N-insertions in productive TCRs were reported among donors in an Asian-associated ancestry cluster than the 666-donor mean. In this cohort, only TCR beta chains were sequenced, and detectable features were limited by the absence of alpha or paired-chain data. CMV serostatus was the only immune exposure information available for the cohort.

The library was built by means of the immunoSEQ multiplex PCR assay. The multiplex PCR relied on a mix of 60 forward primers for TCR Vbeta segments and 13 reverse primers for TCR Jbeta segments. Amplification of the CDR3 region of rearranged TCR beta genes was performed with a multiplex PCR assay on genomic DNA. On the Illumina HiSeq System, the amplified TCR beta libraries were sequenced as 87-base-pair reads. For the original study's pipeline: A later analysis tallied 75 million to 95 million unique TCR beta chains across the approximately 670 repertoires, and about 10 million of those chains were shared by two or more donors. Raw reads were error-corrected and collapsed into unique sequences by a nearest-neighbor algorithm in which closely related sequences were merged to remove PCR and sequencing errors. CDR3 sequences were aligned to IMGT reference sequences to assign V, D and J gene segments. For a sequence to be retained, at least a six-nucleotide match to both a V gene segment and a J gene segment was required. A rearrangement counted as productive if the CDR3 had no stop codons and remained in frame with V and J, and every other rearrangement counted as non-productive. Following IMGT convention, CDR3 was defined as the stretch from the second conserved V-encoded cysteine up to the conserved J-encoded phenylalanine. The earlier analysis of roughly 590 of the donors excluded any sequence lacking an unambiguous match to a single V gene segment. In an earlier analysis of some 590 of the donors, a V segment was called functional when productive rearrangements were above 56.7%, and segregating when the standard deviation between donors exceeded 5%. To diagnose cytomegalovirus status from the catalog of TCR beta chain sequences, a statistical classification framework was built. V and J gene assignment, in a later analysis, came from comparing TCR nucleotide sequences with IMGT/GENE-DB human TR gene sequences. In a later analysis, CDR3 sequences and most-parsimonious VDJ recombination scenarios were assigned using the TCRdist pipeline. In a later analysis, each TCR beta chain was defined by its CDR3 amino acid sequence together with its V-gene family, and reads lacking a unique V-gene family were excluded. A later analysis removed 550 to 650 highly shared, low-generation-probability nucleotide sequences to deal with suspected cross-contamination and a sequencing artifact. For each public chain, a later analysis derived a clonal expansion index from normalized ranks of inferred template counts within each repertoire. In a later analysis, generation probabilities were computed with a VDJ recombination model fitted to out-of-frame rearrangements, and the resulting probabilities were checked against IGoR. A later analysis scored TCR-TCR, TCR-HLA and TCR-CMV co-occurrence with hypergeometric tests, applying a repertoire-size bias correction to TCR pairs. In a later analysis, false discovery rates were estimated by permuting HLA or CMV assignments 20 times. A later analysis grouped co-occurring TCRs with DBSCAN, adding TCRdist sequence similarity when clustering within HLA-allele-positive subsets. Repertoires with fewer than 30,000 or more than 120,000 public chains, plus five repertoires with anomalous nucleotide sharing, were excluded from co-occurrence clustering. Sourced from immuneACCESS, this table was stored by TCRdb with only in-frame sequences that have V and J called. A share of the clones is absent; for the studies checked, an unresolved V gene accounts for under half, and the remainder has no known explanation. V and J calls plus clone size are reproduced from that table; the DNA served to infer D and trimming. The sample table records 100,000 to 150,000 clones; over 70% of these occur just once. Roughly 9% of the sample is held by the ten biggest clonotypes.

The cohort was made up of under 800 healthy bone marrow donors. At the time of sampling, every cohort member was nominally healthy, though immune exposures that went unrecorded were likely present. The donor was CMV seropositive and belonged to the group of 250 to 300 seropositive cohort members. Each donor provided a peripheral blood sample, and peripheral blood mononuclear cells were used for TCR beta sequencing. The Qiagen DNeasy Blood Extraction Kit was used to extract genomic DNA from the blood cell samples. Recombination connected TRBV10-3 to TRBJ2-7, with 9 central nucleotides matching TRBD1. The specimen sequenced was PBMCs. The sequence came from a woman between 45 and 65 years old in good health and CMV-seropositive. This receptor has the CDR3 CAISDSWGTGKKSYEQYF. Here is the DNA: TGTGCCATCAGTGATAGTTGGGGGACAGGGAAGAAGTCCTACGAGCAGTACTTC.